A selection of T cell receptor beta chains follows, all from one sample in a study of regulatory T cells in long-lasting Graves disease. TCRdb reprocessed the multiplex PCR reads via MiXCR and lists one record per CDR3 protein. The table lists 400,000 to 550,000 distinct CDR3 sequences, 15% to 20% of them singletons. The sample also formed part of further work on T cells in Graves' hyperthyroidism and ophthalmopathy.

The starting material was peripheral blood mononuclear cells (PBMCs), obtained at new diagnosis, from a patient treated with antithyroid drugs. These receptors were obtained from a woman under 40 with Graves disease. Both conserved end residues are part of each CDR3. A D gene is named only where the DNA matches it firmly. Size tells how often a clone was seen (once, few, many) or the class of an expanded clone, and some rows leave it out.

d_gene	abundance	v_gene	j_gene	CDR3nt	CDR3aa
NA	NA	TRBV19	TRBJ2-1	TGTGCCAGTAGTGGGTGGCACGGTCCAAACTATGAGCAGTTCTTC	CASSGWHGPNYEQFF
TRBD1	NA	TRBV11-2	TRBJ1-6	TGTGCCAGCAGCGTAGACAGGGGGGATAATTCACCCCTCCACTTT	CASSVDRGDNSPLHF
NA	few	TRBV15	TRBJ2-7	TGTGCCTCGGCCTCAGCCAGGGGAACTTACGAGCAGTACTTC	CASASARGTYEQYF
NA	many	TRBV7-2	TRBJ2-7	TGTGCCAGCAGCTTAGATTCGTCTAGCCTAGTTTACGAGCAGTACTTC	CASSLDSSSLVYEQYF
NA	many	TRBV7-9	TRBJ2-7	TGTGCCAGCAGCGGGACTGGCTACGAGCAGTACTTC	CASSGTGYEQYF
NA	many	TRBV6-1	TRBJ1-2	TGTGCCAGCAGGCCCGCCGACAGCCGTGTCTATGGCTACACCTTC	CASRPADSRVYGYTF
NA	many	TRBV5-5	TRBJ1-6	TGTGCCAGCAGCTTGGGGGGGGGTAGTTCACCCCTCCACTTT	CASSLGGGSSPLHF
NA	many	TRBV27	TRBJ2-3	TGTGCCAGCAGTTTTTCGGAGGGTTCGACAGATACGCAGTATTTT	CASSFSEGSTDTQYF
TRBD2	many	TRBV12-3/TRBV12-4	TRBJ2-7	TGTGCCAGCAGCCCCACTAGCGGGAGATGGATTGAGTACTTC	CASSPTSGRWIEYF
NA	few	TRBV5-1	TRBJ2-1	TGCGCCAGCAGCTCCCAAGCGGAAAACTCCTACAATGATCAGTTCTTC	CASSSQAENSYNDQFF
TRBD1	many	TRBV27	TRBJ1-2	TGTGCCAGCTGGGGACAGGGGGCCCTAGCTAACTATGGCTACACCTTC	CASWGQGALANYGYTF
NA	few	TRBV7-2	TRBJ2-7	TGTGCCAGCAGCCGAAGTCCGGGGGACCCCTACGAGCAGTACTTC	CASSRSPGDPYEQYF
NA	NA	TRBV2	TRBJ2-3	TGTGCCACTCCCCCCGAGCGCGGGGGCACAGATACGCAGTATTTT	CATPPERGGTDTQYF
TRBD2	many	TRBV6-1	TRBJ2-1	TGTGCCAGCAGCACTAGCGGGAGAGTCAATGAGCAGTTCTTC	CASSTSGRVNEQFF
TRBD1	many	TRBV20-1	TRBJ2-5	TGCAGTGCTAGAGATCTGGCCTATCAGACAGGGCTGGGGGAGACCCAGTACTTC	CSARDLAYQTGLGETQYF
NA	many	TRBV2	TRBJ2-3	TGTGCCAGCCGTACAGACAGCCTCACAGATACGCAGTATTTT	CASRTDSLTDTQYF
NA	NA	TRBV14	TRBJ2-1	TGTGCCAGCTCTATGCTGGTTACCTACAATGAGCAGTTCTTC	CASSMLVTYNEQFF
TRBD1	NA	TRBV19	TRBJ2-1	TGTGCCAGTAGTAAGGACAGGGGGCCAAACGAGCAGTTCTTC	CASSKDRGPNEQFF